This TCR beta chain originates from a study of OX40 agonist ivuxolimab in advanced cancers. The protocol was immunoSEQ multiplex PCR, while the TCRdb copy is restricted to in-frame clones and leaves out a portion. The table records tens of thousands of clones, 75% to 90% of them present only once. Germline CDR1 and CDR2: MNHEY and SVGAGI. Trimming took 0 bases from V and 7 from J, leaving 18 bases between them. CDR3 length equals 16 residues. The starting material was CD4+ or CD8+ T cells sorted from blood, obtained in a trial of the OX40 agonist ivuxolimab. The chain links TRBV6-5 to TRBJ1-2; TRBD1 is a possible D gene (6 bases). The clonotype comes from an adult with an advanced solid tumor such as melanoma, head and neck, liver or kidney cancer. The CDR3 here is CASSYSNLPGAGGYTF. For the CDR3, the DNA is TGTGCCAGCAGTTACTCGAATCTCCCGGGGGCCGGTGGCTACACCTTC.